The 22 T cell receptor beta chains reported below all come from one sample, sequenced in a study of vaccination and CD4 T cells after COVID-19. No antigen is known for these receptors. The Oncomine TCR Beta short-read assay sequenced DNA from cultured CD4+ T cells. TCRdb fed the PCR reads into MiXCR, producing one record per CDR3 protein. The table includes just over 20,000 distinct CDR3 sequences, 70% detected once. The treatment is: roughly 10-day PBMC culture with coronavirus spike peptide pools or control peptides (ViraFEST assay). Specimen: CD4+ T cells from blood, cultured in vitro. The receptors were gathered from a human donor who had recovered from COVID-19.

This chain uses TRBV19 with TRBJ2-5; perhaps TRBD1 as D (6 bases). V shed 4 bases and J shed 5 bases, with 17 bases lying between them. From germline, CDR1 is LNHDA and CDR2 SQIVND (reference sequence). The CDR3 is made up of 15 amino acids. This chain's CDR3 is CASSTDTGMGETQYF. The CDR3 DNA reads as TGTGCCAGTAGTACCGATACAGGGATGGGGGAGACCCAGTACTTC.

This sequence joins TRBV21-1 and TRBJ1-1. TRBV21-1 is a pseudogene. CDR3 size: 13 residues. Here the CDR3 reads CASSSMGNTEAFF. The CDR3 nucleotides are TGTGCCAGCAGTTCTATGGGGAACACTGAAGCTTTCTTT.

This clonotype came up a few times. This chain uses TRBV28 with TRBJ1-2; D uncertain. Trimming took 3 bases from V and 8 from J, leaving 10 bases between them. Per germline, CDR1 MDHEN and CDR2 SYDVKM. This CDR3 has 12 amino acids. The CDR3 loop reads CASSLATGGYTF. CDR3 bases: TGTGCCAGCAGTTTGGCCACCGGCGGCTACACCTTC.

V is TRBV28 and J is TRBJ1-2; D is unclear. The V end lost 5 bases, the J end lost 8 bases, and 9 bases lay between the germline ends. Germline V lookup: CDR1 MDHEN, CDR2 SYDVKM. CDR3 length equals 11 residues. For the CDR3, the DNA is TGTGCCAGCAGTCGTGGGTACGGCTACACCTTC. This translates into CASSRGYGYTF.

This clonotype was seen a handful of times. The rearrangement uses TRBV27 and TRBJ1-4, with D perhaps matching TRBD1 (6 bases). The CDR3 consists of 17 residues. The germline V gene encodes CDR1 MNHEY and CDR2 SMNVEV (reference sequence). V lost 0 bases and J lost 0, with 11 bases in between. Here the CDR3 DNA reads TGTGCCAGCAGTTTATCGTCGACAGGCGCAACTAATGAAAAACTGTTTTTT. It encodes CASSLSSTGATNEKLFF.

This clonotype has just a few counts. This chain joins TRBV6-2 or TRBV6-3 and TRBJ2-2; 7 bases are shared with TRBD2. Germline V lookup: CDR1 MNHEY, CDR2 SVGEGT. The CDR3 is 15 amino acids. The ends lost 6 bases at V and 0 bases at J; junction bases unmatched: 4. DNA of the CDR3: TGTGCCAGCAGACGCGCGGGGGCGAACACCGGGGAGCTGTTTTTT. Protein sequence: CASRRAGANTGELFF.

The rearrangement joins TRBV19 to TRBJ2-1, with 11 nucleotides matching TRBD2. Looked up from germline, CDR1 is LNHDA and CDR2 is SQIVND (reference sequence). Trimming removed 3 bases from V and 7 bases from J; junction bases left unmatched: 14. The CDR3 is 18 amino acids. The CDR3 coding sequence is TGTGCCAGTAGTATGAATGGGCTAGCGGGAGGTTTGACTAATGAGCAGTTCTTC. Translating gives CASSMNGLAGGLTNEQFF.

The genes are TRBV28 and TRBJ2-5; the D gene is possibly TRBD1 (6 bases). Trimming took 7 bases from V and 1 from J, leaving 7 bases between them. CDR1 and CDR2 from the germline V gene are MDHEN and SYDVKM. The CDR3 spans 12 residues. The CDR3 DNA reads TGTGCCAGCACAGGGGTCCAAGAGACCCAGTACTTC. Encoded protein: CASTGVQETQYF.

This clonotype is medium-sized in the sample. CDR3 coding DNA: TGTGCCAGCAACAAAGTGCTGGGGACAGGGGGTCCTGGGGCCAACGTCCTGACTTTC. Residues: CASNKVLGTGGPGANVLTF. The rearrangement joins TRBV12-3 or TRBV12-4 to TRBJ2-6; TRBD1 aligns across 11 bases. This CDR3 has 19 residues. Unmatched junction bases numbered 13, after V lost 7 bases and J lost 2 bases.

In its sample, this clonotype was seen a few times. The chain joins TRBV7-2 to TRBJ1-2; D unresolved. CDR1 and CDR2 (germline): SGHTA, FQGNSA. The CDR3 totals 13 residues. Trimming stripped 1 base from V and 4 bases from J, with 7 bases between. CDR3 in amino acids: CASSLGLTYGYTF. CDR3 in DNA: TGTGCCAGCAGCTTAGGGCTCACCTATGGCTACACCTTC.

This clonotype was recorded a few times. This rearrangement joins TRBV7-9 to TRBJ2-2, with 8 nucleotides matching TRBD2. The CDR3 spans 15 residues. Germline trimming cut 5 bases from V and 2 bases from J; bases unmatched to any gene: 4. Germline assignment: CDR1 SEHNR and CDR2 FQNEAQ (reference sequence). CDR3 DNA sequence: TGTGCCAGCAGCCCGACTAGCGTAAACACCGGGGAGCTGTTTTTT. Translated: CASSPTSVNTGELFF.

This clonotype occurred a few times. The V call is TRBV20-1, the J call TRBJ1-2, with a weak D call TRBD1 (5 bases). The V and J ends lost 8 bases and 2 bases respectively, with 12 bases between them. Germline CDR1 reads DFQATT; CDR2 reads SNEGSKA (reference sequence). This CDR3 region has 12 residues. In DNA, the CDR3 is TGCAGTCCCGTCCGGGGGAACTATGGCTACACCTTC. It encodes CSPVRGNYGYTF.

The J gene is TRBJ1-6, the V gene TRBV2; TRBD1 matches 7 bases. Per the germline V gene, CDR1 is SNHLY and CDR2 is FYNNEI. Trimming at V came to 4 bases and at J to 6 bases, leaving 9 bases not matched to a gene. The CDR3 is made up of 16 amino acids. In nucleotides, the CDR3 is TGTGCCAGCAGTGTCCCGACAGGGATGAGTAATTCACCCCTCCACTTT. This translates into CASSVPTGMSNSPLHF.

This rearrangement joins TRBV2 to TRBJ2-5, with TRBD1 matching over 8 bases. CDR3 length: 15 amino acids. CDR1 is SNHLY and CDR2 is FYNNEI in the germline V gene. V was pared by 7 bases and J by 5 bases, with 12 bases of the junction left unmatched. CDR3 region: CASTQGGRGQETQYF. CDR3 nucleotide sequence: TGTGCCAGCACTCAAGGGGGCAGGGGGCAGGAGACCCAGTACTTC.

The chain couples TRBV19 to TRBJ2-2; possibly TRBD1 or TRBD2 for D (5 bases each). CDR3 length: 14 residues. V was trimmed by 9 bases and J by 1 base, leaving 12 bases between them. Looked up from germline, CDR1 is LNHDA and CDR2 is SQIVND (reference sequence). The CDR3 region has the DNA TGTGCCAGCAGACTTGGGGGGAACACCGGGGAGCTGTTTTTT. Protein product: CASRLGGNTGELFF.

The J gene is TRBJ2-2, the V gene TRBV7-7; the D is unclear. The CDR3 consists of 15 residues. Deletions cut 8 bases from V and 0 bases from J, with 13 bases between. The germline V gene encodes CDR1 SSHAT and CDR2 FNYEAQ (reference sequence). In DNA form, the CDR3 reads TGTGCCAGCGGGCGGCAGAACGCGAACACCGGGGAGCTGTTTTTT. It is translated as CASGRQNANTGELFF.

The chain uses TRBV7-8 and TRBJ1-1; D is uncertain. The germline V gene has CDR1 SGHVS and CDR2 FQNEAQ. V was clipped by 5 bases and J by 1 base, with 14 bases between them. CDR3 size: 15 residues. This chain's CDR3 is CASSVRHDPNTEAFF. The CDR3 coding sequence is TGTGCCAGCAGCGTACGACACGACCCGAACACTGAAGCTTTCTTT.

This chain's CDR3 is CASSERTDSPLHF. The CDR3 DNA is TGTGCCAGCAGTGAAAGGACAGATTCACCCCTCCACTTT. The chain carries TRBV6-1 and TRBJ1-6, with D perhaps matching TRBD1 (6 bases). Per the germline V gene, CDR1 is MNHNS and CDR2 is SASEGT. The V end was cut by 2 bases, the J end by 8 bases, with 7 bases between. This CDR3 is built from 13 residues.

There are a few counts of this clonotype. This chain connects TRBV7-2 to TRBJ2-5; either TRBD1 or TRBD2 may supply D (5 bases each). The CDR3 spans 15 residues. The germline V gene encodes CDR1 SGHTA and CDR2 FQGNSA. Trimming removed 1 base from V and 6 bases from J, with 15 bases in between. Here the CDR3 DNA reads TGTGCCAGCAGCTTAGTTAGTGAGGGGTTGAAGACCCAGTACTTC. Its protein product is CASSLVSEGLKTQYF.

This clonotype was found once. The chain links TRBV29-1 to TRBJ1-5; D unresolved. The CDR3 totals 15 residues. V lost 6 bases, J lost 2 bases, and 17 bases lay in between. Germline V lookup: CDR1 SQVTM, CDR2 ANQGSEA. Written as DNA, the CDR3 is TGCAGCGTGTCTGACGGATTTATTGGCAATCAGCCCCAGCATTTT. This sequence encodes CSVSDGFIGNQPQHF.

The rearrangement uses TRBV25-1 and TRBJ1-3; a weak D match, TRBD1 (5 bases). V was cut by 4 bases and J by 4 bases, with 8 bases left in between. The CDR3 runs to 13 residues. Germline values: CDR1 MGHDK, CDR2 SYGVNS. The CDR3 loop reads CASSGWGGNTIYF. CDR3 bases: TGTGCCAGCAGTGGGTGGGGCGGAAACACCATATATTTT. The complete variable domain, with remaining parts taken from reference TRBV25-1 and TRBJ1-3, reads EADIYQTPRYLVIGTGKKITLECSQTMGHDKMYWYQQDPGMELHLIHYSYGVNSTEKGDLSSESTVSRIRTEHFPLTLESARPSHTSQYLCASSGWGGNTIYFGEGSWLTVV.

There are a few counts of this clonotype. The chain has TRBV20-1 and TRBJ1-5; TRBD1 aligns across 7 bases. The CDR3 is 13 residues long. Germline V gene data show CDR1 as DFQATT and CDR2 as SNEGSKA (reference sequence). J gave up 4 bases and V 6 bases, and 6 bases lay outside the gene matches. For the CDR3, the DNA is TGCAGTGCCAACCCAGGGGGGAATCAGCCCCAGCATTTT. Its translation: CSANPGGNQPQHF.